This T cell receptor (beta chain) was captured by sequencing in a study of beta chain features in type 1 diabetes. After removal of 5 bases from V and 5 bases from J, the junction contained 10 bases not matched to a gene. The CDR3 is made up of 15 amino acids. CDR1 and CDR2 from the germline V gene are MGHDK and SYGVNS. Expressed TCRB transcripts got sequenced, as all isolated RNA was reverse transcribed. Using immunoSEQ multiplex PCR, the repertoire was profiled, and TCRdb retains in-frame clones only, with some absent. Counted here are about 210,000 clones, 11% occurring once; the ten biggest clones make up less than 1.5%.

Specimen: central memory CD4+ T cells from blood. This chain joins TRBV25-1 and TRBJ1-1; the match to TRBD1 covers 8 bases. This TCR came from a man aged 18 to 35 in good health. The CDR3 nucleotides read TGTGCCAGCAGTCCGGCCAGGGGGCGTCAAACTGAAGCTTTCTTT. Translation gives CASSPARGRQTEAFF.